This TCR beta chain was identified in a study of blood T cell repertoires in COVID-19. With V trimmed by 5 bases and J by 0 bases, 4 bases remained unmatched. Germline CDR1 SGHVS, CDR2 FNYEAQ. The CDR3 sequence is 16 residues long. Using immunoSEQ multiplex PCR, the repertoire was profiled, and TCRdb retains in-frame clones only, with some absent. This sample has around 95,000 clones; under 90% occur once, and the top ten carry 9.5% to 15%. The chain uses TRBV7-6 and TRBJ2-2; 9 bases fit TRBD1. The sequence derives from a human donor in a cohort sampled during active COVID-19. Sequenced: peripheral blood. The CDR3 is CASSPRTGANTGELFF. The CDR3 coding sequence is TGTGCCAGCAGCCCTCGGACAGGGGCGAACACCGGGGAGCTGTTTTTT.